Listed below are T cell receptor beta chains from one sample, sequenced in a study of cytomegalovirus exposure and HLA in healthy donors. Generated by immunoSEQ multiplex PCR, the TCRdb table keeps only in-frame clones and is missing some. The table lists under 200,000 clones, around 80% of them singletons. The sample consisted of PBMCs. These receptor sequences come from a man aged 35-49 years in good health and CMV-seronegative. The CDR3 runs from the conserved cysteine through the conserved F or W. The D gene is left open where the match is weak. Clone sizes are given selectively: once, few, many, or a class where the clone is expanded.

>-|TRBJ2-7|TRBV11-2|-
CASRRGGSYEQYF
TGTGCCAGCAGACGAGGGGGCTCCTACGAGCAGTACTTC
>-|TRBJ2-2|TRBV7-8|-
CASSLQPGELFF
TGTGCCAGCAGCCTACAGCCCGGGGAGCTGTTTTTT
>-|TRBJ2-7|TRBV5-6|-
CASSAGGREQYF
TGTGCCAGCAGCGCCGGCGGGCGGGAGCAGTACTTC
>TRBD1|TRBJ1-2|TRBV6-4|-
CASSSEDRGNYGYTF
TGTGCCAGCAGCAGCGAGGACAGGGGGAATTATGGCTACACCTTC
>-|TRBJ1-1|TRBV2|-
CASHEAGSEAFF
TGTGCCAGCCATGAGGCCGGGTCTGAAGCTTTCTTT
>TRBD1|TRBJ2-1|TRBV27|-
CASKPTGVVYSEQFF
TGTGCCAGCAAACCGACAGGGGTGGTCTACAGTGAGCAGTTCTTC
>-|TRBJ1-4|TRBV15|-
CATSRDHRGGEKLFF
TGTGCCACCAGCAGAGATCATAGGGGAGGGGAAAAACTGTTTTTT
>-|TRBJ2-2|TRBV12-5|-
CASGTPPGHRNTGELFF
TGTGCTAGTGGTACTCCCCCGGGACACAGGAACACCGGGGAGCTGTTTTTT
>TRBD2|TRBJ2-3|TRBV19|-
CASSSRGGGVPDTQYF
TGTGCCAGTAGTTCCCGGGGGGGAGGGGTGCCAGATACGCAGTATTTT
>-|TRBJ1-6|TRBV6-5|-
CASSSLRDSPLHF
TGTGCCAGCAGTTCCCTGCGCGATTCACCCCTCCACTTT
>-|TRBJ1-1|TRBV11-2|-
CASSLGLNTEAFF
TGTGCCAGCAGCTTAGGGCTGAACACTGAAGCTTTCTTT
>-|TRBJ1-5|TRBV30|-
CAWSVGRGNQPQHF
TGTGCCTGGAGTGTAGGCAGGGGCAATCAGCCCCAGCATTTT
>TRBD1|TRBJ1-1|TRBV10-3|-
CAIRTGAGTEAFF
TGTGCCATCAGGACAGGGGCGGGTACTGAAGCTTTCTTT
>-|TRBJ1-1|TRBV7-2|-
CASSTVLDTEAFF
TGTGCCAGCAGCACGGTTTTAGACACTGAAGCTTTCTTT
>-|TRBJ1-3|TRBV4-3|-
CASSQDRGASGNTIYF
TGCGCCAGCAGCCAAGATAGGGGCGCCTCTGGAAACACCATATATTTT
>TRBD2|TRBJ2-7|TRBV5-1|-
CASSLAASRSQREFPYEQYF
TGCGCCAGCAGCTTGGCCGCTAGCAGAAGTCAGCGGGAGTTCCCCTACGAGCAGTACTTC
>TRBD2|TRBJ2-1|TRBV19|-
CASAPSGPYNEQFF
TGTGCCTCCGCCCCTAGCGGACCTTACAATGAGCAGTTCTTC
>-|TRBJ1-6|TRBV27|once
CASSLFVGSSPLHF
TGTGCCAGCAGTTTATTTGTCGGGAGTTCACCCCTCCACTTT
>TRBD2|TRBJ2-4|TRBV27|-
CASSPDSGRARGNIQYF
TGTGCCAGCAGTCCAGATAGCGGGAGGGCCCGAGGAAACATTCAGTACTTC
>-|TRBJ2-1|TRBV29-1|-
CSVTLGDEQFF
TGCAGCGTCACCCTCGGGGATGAGCAGTTCTTC
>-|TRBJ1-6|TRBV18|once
CASSARQVMTRGSPLHF
TGTGCCAGCTCAGCCCGACAGGTCATGACACGAGGATCACCCCTCCACTTT
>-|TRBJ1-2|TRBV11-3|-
CASSLAGTPNYGYTF
TGTGCCAGCAGCTTAGCCGGGACACCTAACTATGGCTACACCTTC
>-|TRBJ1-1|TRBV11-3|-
CASSLDRGAGATEAFF
TGTGCCAGCAGCTTAGATCGGGGAGCTGGCGCGACTGAAGCTTTCTTT
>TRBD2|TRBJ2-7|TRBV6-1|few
CASGWTSGNEQYF
TGTGCCAGCGGGTGGACTAGCGGGAACGAGCAGTACTTC
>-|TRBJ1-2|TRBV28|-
CATVPGHSIGIRGYTF
TGTGCCACCGTACCGGGACACTCGATTGGAATCCGTGGCTACACCTTC
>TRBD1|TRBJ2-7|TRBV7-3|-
CASSPGQDSSYEQYF
TGTGCCAGCAGCCCGGGACAGGACTCCTCCTACGAGCAGTACTTC
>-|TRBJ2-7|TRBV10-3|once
CAISESAHRSYEHEQYF
TGTGCCATCAGTGAGTCGGCCCACAGGAGCTACGAACACGAGCAGTACTTC
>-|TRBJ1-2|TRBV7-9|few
CSSSRVQGGYTF
TGTTCCAGCAGCCGCGTTCAGGGTGGCTACACCTTC
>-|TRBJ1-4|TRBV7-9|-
CASSAMDRLGEKLFF
TGTGCCAGCAGCGCCATGGACAGACTGGGAGAAAAACTGTTTTTT
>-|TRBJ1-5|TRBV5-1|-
CASSLGERQPQHF
TGCGCCAGCAGCTTGGGAGAGCGGCAGCCCCAGCATTTT
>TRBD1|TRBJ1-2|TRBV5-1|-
CASSPGGTDWGTF
TGCGCCAGCAGCCCGGGTGGGACAGACTGGGGCACCTTC
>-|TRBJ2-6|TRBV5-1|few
CASSLGQGPGANVLTF
TGCGCCAGCAGCTTGGGGCAGGGCCCTGGGGCCAACGTCCTGACTTTC
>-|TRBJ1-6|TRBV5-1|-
CASSLGLGLYNSPLHF
TGCGCCAGCAGCTTAGGGCTGGGACTCTATAATTCACCCCTCCACTTT
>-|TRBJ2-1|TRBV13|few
CASSLERAKKGNEQFF
TGTGCCAGCAGCCTAGAGCGGGCTAAAAAAGGAAATGAGCAGTTCTTC
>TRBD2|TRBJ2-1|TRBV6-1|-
CASRRELAGGEQFF
TGTGCCAGCAGGCGGGAGCTCGCCGGGGGTGAGCAGTTCTTC
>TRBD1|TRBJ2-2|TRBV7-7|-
CASSPTLTGGERNGELFF
TGTGCCAGCAGCCCTACCTTGACAGGGGGTGAGAGGAACGGGGAGCTGTTTTTT
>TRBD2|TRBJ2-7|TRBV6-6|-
CASSPVSGTGFEQYF
TGTGCCAGCAGTCCGGTAAGCGGGACCGGTTTCGAGCAGTACTTC
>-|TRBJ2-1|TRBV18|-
CASSPTGYNEQFF
TGTGCCAGCTCACCGACTGGATACAATGAGCAGTTCTTC
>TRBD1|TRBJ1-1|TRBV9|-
CASSVLGGGDTEAFF
TGTGCCAGCAGCGTGTTAGGGGGCGGCGACACTGAAGCTTTCTTT
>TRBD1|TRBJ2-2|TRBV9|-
CASSPDGQGANTGELFF
TGTGCCAGCAGCCCCGATGGACAGGGCGCGAACACCGGGGAGCTGTTTTTT